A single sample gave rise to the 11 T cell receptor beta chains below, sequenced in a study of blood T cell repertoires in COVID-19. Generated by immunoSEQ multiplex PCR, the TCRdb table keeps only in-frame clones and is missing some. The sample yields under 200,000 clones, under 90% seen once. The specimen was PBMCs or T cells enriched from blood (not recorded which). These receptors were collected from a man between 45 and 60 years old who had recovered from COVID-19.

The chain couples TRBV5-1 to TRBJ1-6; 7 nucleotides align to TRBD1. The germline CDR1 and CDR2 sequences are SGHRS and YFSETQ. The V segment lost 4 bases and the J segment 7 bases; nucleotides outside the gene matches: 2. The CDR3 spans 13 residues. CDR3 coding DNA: TGCGCCAGCAGCGGGACAGAGAATTCACCCCTCCACTTT. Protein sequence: CASSGTENSPLHF.

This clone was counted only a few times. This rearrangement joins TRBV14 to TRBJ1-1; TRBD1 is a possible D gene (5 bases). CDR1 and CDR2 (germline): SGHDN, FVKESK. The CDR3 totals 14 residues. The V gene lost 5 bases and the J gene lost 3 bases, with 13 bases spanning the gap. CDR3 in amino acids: CASSKAGGYTEAFF. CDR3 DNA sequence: TGTGCCAGCAGCAAAGCTGGGGGGTACACTGAAGCTTTCTTT.

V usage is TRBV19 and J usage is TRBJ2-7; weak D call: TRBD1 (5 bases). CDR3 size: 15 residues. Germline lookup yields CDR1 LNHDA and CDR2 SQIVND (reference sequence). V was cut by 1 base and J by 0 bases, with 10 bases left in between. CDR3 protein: CASSIGWGASYEQYF. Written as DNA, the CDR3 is TGTGCCAGTAGTATAGGGTGGGGCGCCTCCTACGAGCAGTACTTC.

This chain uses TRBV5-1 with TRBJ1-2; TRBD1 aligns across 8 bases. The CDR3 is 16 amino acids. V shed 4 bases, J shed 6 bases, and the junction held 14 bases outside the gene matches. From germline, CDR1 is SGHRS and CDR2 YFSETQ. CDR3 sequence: CASSLGAGQGYDGYTF. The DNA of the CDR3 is TGCGCCAGCAGCCTGGGGGCCGGACAGGGCTATGATGGCTACACCTTC.

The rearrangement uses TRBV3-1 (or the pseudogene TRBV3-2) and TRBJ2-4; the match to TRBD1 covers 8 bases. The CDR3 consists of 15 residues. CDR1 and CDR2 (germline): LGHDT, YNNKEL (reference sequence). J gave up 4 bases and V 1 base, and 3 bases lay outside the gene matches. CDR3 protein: CASSQGRGPKNIQYF. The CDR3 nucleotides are TGTGCCAGCAGCCAAGGCAGGGGGCCAAAAAACATTCAGTACTTC.

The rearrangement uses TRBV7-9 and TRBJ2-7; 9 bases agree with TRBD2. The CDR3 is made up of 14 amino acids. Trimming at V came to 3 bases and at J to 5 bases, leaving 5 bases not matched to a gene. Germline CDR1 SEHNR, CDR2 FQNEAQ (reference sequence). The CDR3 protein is CASSLGGGANEQYF. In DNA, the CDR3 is TGTGCCAGCAGCTTGGGCGGGGGGGCGAACGAGCAGTACTTC.

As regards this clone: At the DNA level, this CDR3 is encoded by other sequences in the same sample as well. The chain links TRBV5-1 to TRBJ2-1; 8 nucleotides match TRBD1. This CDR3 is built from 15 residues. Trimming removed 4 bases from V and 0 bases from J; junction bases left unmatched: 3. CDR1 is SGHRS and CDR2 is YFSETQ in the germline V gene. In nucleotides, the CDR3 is TGCGCCAGCAGCCGGGACAGGAGCTCCTACAATGAGCAGTTCTTC. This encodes CASSRDRSSYNEQFF.

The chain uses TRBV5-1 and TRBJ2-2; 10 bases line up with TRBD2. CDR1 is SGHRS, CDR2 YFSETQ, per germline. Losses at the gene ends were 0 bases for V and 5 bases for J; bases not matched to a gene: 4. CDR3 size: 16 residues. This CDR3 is CASSLDQRGGTGELFF. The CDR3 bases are TGCGCCAGCAGCTTGGATCAGCGGGGGGGAACCGGGGAGCTGTTTTTT.

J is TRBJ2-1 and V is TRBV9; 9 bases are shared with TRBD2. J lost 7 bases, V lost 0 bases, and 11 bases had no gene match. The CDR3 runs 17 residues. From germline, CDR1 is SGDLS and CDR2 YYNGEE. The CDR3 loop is CASSVESGGTRGNEQFF. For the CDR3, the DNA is TGTGCCAGCAGCGTAGAGAGCGGGGGGACCCGTGGGAATGAGCAGTTCTTC.

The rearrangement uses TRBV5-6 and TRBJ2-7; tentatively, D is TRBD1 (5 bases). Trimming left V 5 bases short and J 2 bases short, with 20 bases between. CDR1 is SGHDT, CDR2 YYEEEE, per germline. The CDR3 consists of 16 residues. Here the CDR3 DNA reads TGTGCCAGCAGGCCGGTTGGGGCAGCCAGGGCCTACGAGCAGTACTTC. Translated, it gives CASRPVGAARAYEQYF.

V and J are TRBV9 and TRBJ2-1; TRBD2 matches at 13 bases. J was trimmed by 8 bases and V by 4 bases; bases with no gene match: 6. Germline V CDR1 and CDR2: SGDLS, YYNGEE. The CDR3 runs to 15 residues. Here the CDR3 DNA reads TGTGCCAGCAGCCTAACTAGCGGGGGGGCCTATGAGCAGTTCTTC. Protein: CASSLTSGGAYEQFF. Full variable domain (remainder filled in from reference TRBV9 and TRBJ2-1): DSGVTQTPKHLITATGQRVTLRCSPRSGDLSVYWYQQSLDQGLQFLIQYYNGEERAKGNILERFSAQQFPDLHSELNLSSLELGDSALYFCASSLTSGGAYEQFFGPGTRLTVL.